This record looks at one TCR beta chain sequence and its context. Antigen: not known. This record comes from a study of response to subunit inactivated influenza vaccine. Study results and limitations: Each seasonal influenza vaccination recruits few new T cells, the authors suggested.

Per the germline V gene, CDR1 is LGHNA and CDR2 is YSLEER. V was cut by 0 bases and J by 2 bases, with 7 bases left in between. This CDR3 spans 14 amino acids. One entry per CDR3 protein, called by TCRdb with MiXCR from the RT-PCR reads. The sample lists under 950,000 distinct CDR3 sequences; around 21% were seen once. The source of this sequence is a man aged 45-65 years who received an inactivated influenza vaccine. The sequences come from PBMCs from blood, collected more than 4 days after vaccination. The V and J genes are TRBV4-3 and TRBJ2-5; D is unresolved. The CDR3 DNA reads as TGCGCCAGCAGCCAAGATTTCGTACAAGAGACCCAGTACTTC. Encoded protein: CASSQDFVQETQYF.